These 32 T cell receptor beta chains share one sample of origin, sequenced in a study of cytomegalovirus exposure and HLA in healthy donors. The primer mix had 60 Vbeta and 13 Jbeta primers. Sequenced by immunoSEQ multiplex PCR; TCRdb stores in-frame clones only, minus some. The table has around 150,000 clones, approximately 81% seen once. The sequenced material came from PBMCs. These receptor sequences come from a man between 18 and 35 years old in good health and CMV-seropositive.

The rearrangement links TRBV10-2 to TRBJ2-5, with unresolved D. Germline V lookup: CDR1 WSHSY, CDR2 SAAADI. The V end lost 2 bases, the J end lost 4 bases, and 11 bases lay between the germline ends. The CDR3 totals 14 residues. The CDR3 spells CASSEVFRGETQYF. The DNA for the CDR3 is TGCGCCAGCAGTGAGGTGTTTAGAGGAGAGACCCAGTACTTC.

The CDR3 region is CASRGVNSFYEQYF. CDR3 DNA sequence: TGTGCCAGCAGGGGCGTAAACAGCTTCTACGAGCAGTACTTC. The chain employs TRBV27 and TRBJ2-7; D remains ambiguous. This CDR3 region has 14 residues. Germline V gene lookup returns CDR1 MNHEY and CDR2 SMNVEV (reference sequence). The ends were cut back, 6 bases at V and 3 bases at J, with 15 bases in the middle.

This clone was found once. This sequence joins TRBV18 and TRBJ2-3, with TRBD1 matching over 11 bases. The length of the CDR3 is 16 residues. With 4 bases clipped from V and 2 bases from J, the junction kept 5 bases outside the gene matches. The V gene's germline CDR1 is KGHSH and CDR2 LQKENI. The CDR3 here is CASSHRDRGATDTQYF. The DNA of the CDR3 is TGTGCCAGCTCACACAGGGACAGGGGGGCCACAGATACGCAGTATTTT.

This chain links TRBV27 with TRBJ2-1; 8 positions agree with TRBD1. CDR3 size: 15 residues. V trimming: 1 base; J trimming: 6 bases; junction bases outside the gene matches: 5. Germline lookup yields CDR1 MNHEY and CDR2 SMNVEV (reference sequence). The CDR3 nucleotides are TGTGCCAGCAGTTTATTGTCAGGGGGCGTCAATGAGCAGTTCTTC. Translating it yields CASSLLSGGVNEQFF.

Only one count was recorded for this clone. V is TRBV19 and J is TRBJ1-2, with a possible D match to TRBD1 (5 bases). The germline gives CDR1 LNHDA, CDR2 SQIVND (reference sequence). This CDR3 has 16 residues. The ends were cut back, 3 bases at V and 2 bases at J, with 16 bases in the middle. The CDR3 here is CASSILGQGKNYGYTF. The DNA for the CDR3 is TGTGCCAGTAGTATTTTGGGCCAGGGTAAAAACTATGGCTACACCTTC.

The DNA of the CDR3 is TGTGCCAGCAGCCGAACTGGAGTCACAGATACGCAGTATTTT. It encodes CASSRTGVTDTQYF. The chain carries TRBV7-2 and TRBJ2-3; D is unclear. Germline V gene data show CDR1 as SGHTA and CDR2 as FQGNSA. CDR3 length equals 14 residues. Between the trimmed V and J ends, which lost 5 bases and 2 bases, there was a span of 11 bases.

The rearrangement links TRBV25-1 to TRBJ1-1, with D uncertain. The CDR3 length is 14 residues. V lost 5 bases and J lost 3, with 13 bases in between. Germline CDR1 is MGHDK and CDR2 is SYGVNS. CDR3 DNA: TGTGCCAGCAGTAGAGACGGGGTCGACACTGAAGCTTTCTTT. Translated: CASSRDGVDTEAFF.

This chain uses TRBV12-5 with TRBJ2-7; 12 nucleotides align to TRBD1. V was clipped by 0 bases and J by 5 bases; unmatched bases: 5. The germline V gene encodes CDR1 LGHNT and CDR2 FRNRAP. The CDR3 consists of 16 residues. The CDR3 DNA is TGTGCTAGTGGTTTGGTTTCCGGGACAGGGGGCCACGAGCAGTACTTC. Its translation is CASGLVSGTGGHEQYF.

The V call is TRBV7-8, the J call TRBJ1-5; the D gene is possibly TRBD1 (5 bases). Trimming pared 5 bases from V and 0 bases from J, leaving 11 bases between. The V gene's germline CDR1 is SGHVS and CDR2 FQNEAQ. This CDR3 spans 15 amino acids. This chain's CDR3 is CASSPQGNSNQPQHF. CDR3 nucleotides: TGTGCCAGCAGCCCGCAGGGAAATAGCAATCAGCCCCAGCATTTT.

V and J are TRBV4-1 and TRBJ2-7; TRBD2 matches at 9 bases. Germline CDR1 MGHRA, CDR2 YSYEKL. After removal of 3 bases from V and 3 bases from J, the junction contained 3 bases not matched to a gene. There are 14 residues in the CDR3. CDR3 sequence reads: CASSQGLAFYEQYF. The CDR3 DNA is TGCGCCAGCAGCCAGGGACTAGCTTTCTACGAGCAGTACTTC.

The DNA for the CDR3 is TGTGCCAGCAGAAGGACAGGGGCCCCTCAGAATGGCTACACCTTC. Translating it yields CASRRTGAPQNGYTF. The chain carries TRBV21-1 and TRBJ1-2; the table gives TRBD1 as D, unverified against the DNA. TRBV21-1 is a listed pseudogene. The CDR3 loop spans 15 amino acids.

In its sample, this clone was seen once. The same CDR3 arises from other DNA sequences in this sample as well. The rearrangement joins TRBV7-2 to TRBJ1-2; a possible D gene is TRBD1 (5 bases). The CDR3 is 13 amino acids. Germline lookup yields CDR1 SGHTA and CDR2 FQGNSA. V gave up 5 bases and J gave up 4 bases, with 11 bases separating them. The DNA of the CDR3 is TGTGCCAGCAGCCCGCGACAGAGCTATGGCTACACCTTC. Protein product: CASSPRQSYGYTF.

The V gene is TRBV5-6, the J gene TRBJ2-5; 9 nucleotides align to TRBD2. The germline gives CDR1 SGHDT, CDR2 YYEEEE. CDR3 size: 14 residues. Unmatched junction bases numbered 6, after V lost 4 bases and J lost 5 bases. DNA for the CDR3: TGTGCCAGCAGCAGAGCGGGGGGAGGGGAGACCCAGTACTTC. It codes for CASSRAGGGETQYF.

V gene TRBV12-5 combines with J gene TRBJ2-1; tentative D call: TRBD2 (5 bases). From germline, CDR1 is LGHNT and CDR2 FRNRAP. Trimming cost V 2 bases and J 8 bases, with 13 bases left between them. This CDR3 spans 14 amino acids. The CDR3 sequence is CASGLSTRSDEQFF. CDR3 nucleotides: TGTGCTAGTGGTTTGTCCACTAGATCAGATGAGCAGTTCTTC.

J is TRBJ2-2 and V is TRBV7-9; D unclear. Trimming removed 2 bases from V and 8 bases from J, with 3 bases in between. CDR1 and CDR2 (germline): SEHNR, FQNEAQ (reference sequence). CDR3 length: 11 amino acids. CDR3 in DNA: TGTGCCAGCAGCTTACCTGGGGAGCTGTTTTTT. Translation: CASSLPGELFF. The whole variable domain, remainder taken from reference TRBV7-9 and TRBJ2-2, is DTGVSQNPRHKITKRGQNVTFRCDPISEHNRLYWYRQTLGQGPEFLTYFQNEAQLEKSRLLSDRFSAERPKGSFSTLEIQRTEQGDSAMYLCASSLPGELFFGEGSRLTVL.

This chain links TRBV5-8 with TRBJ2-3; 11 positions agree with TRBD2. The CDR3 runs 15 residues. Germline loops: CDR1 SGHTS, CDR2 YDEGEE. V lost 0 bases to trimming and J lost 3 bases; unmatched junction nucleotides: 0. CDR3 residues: CASSLGLAGTDTQYF. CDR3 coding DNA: TGTGCCAGCAGCTTGGGACTAGCGGGGACAGATACGCAGTATTTT.

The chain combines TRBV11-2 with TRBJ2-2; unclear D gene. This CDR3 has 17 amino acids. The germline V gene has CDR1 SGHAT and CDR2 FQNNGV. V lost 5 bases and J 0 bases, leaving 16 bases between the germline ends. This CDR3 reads CASSIAITRTNTGELFF. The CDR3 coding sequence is TGTGCCAGCAGCATAGCCATCACACGTACGAACACCGGGGAGCTGTTTTTT.

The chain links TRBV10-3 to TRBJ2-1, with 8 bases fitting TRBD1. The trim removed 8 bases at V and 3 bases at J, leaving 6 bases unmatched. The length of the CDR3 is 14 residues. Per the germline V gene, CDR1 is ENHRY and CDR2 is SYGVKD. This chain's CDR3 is CAIGSTGDYNEQFF. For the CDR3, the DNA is TGTGCCATCGGCTCGACAGGGGACTACAATGAGCAGTTCTTC.

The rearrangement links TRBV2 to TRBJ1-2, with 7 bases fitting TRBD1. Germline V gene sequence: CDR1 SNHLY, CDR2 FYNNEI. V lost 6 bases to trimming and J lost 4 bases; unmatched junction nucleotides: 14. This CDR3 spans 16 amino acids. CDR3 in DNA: TGTGCCAGCAGAAATCCGTGGACAGGATCCCTCTATGGCTACACCTTC. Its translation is CASRNPWTGSLYGYTF.

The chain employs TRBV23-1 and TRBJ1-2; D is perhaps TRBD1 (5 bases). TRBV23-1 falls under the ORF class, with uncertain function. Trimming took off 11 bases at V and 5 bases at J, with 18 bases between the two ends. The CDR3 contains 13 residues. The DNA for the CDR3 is TGCGCCCCTTTCCGGGGGATTTGGTATGGCTACACCTTC. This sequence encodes CAPFRGIWYGYTF.

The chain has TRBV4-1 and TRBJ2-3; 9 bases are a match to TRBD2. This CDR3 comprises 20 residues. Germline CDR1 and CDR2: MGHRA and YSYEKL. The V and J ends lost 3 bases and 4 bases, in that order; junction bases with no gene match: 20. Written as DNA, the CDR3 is TGCGCCAGCAGCCACCGTTCCCTGCTAGCTCGAGCGGGGGGAGCAGATACGCAGTATTTT. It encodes CASSHRSLLARAGGADTQYF.

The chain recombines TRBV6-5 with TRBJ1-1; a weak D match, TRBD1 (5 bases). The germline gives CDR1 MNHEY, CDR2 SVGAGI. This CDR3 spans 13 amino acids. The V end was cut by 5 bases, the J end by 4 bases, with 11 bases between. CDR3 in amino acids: CASSTTAGTEAFF. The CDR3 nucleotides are TGTGCCAGCAGTACGACAGCCGGCACTGAAGCTTTCTTT.

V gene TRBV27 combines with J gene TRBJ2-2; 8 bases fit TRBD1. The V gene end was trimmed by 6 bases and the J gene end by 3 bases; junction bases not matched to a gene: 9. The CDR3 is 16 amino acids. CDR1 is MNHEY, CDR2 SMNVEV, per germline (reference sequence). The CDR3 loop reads CASSTPGQADTGELFF. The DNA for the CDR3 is TGTGCCAGCAGCACCCCGGGACAGGCCGACACCGGGGAGCTGTTTTTT.

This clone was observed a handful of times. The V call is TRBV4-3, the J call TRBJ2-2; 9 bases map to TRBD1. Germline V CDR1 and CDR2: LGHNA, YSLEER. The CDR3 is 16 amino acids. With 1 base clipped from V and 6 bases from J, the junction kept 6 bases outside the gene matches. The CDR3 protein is CASSQATGTGSGELFF. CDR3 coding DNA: TGCGCCAGCAGCCAAGCCACCGGGACAGGGTCCGGGGAGCTGTTTTTT.

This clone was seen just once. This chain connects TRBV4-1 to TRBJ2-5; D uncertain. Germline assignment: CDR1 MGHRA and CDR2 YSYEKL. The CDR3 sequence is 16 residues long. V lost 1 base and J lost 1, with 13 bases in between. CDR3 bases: TGCGCCAGCAGCCAAGCGGCCGGGTTGGGCCAAGAGACCCAGTACTTC. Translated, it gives CASSQAAGLGQETQYF.

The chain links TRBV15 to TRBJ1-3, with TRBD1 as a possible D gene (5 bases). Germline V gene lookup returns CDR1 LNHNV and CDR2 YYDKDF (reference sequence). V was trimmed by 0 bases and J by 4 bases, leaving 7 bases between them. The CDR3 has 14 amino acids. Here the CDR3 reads CATSRDRGGNTIYF. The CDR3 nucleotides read TGTGCCACCAGCAGAGATCGGGGGGGAAACACCATATATTTT.

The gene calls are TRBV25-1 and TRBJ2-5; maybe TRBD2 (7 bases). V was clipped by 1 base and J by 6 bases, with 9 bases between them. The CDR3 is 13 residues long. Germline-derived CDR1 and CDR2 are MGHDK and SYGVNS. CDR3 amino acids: CASSEWGGKTQYF. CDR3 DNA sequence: TGTGCCAGCAGTGAATGGGGGGGCAAGACCCAGTACTTC.

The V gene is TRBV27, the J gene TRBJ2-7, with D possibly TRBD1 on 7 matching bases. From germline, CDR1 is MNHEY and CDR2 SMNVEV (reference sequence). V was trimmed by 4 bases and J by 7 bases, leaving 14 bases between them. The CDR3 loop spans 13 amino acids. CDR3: CASSSQGRLEQYF. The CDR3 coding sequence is TGTGCCAGCAGTTCACAGGGGAGGTTGGAGCAGTACTTC.

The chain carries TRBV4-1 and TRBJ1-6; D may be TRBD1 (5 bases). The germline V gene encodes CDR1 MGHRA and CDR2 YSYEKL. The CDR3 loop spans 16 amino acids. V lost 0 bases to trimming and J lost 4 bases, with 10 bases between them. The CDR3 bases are TGCGCCAGCAGCCAAGAACTCCAGGGTTATAATTCACCCCTCCACTTT. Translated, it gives CASSQELQGYNSPLHF.

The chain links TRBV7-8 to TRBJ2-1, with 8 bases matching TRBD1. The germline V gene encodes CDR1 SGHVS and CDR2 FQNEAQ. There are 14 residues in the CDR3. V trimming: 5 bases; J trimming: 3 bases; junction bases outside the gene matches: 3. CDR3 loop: CASSPGGRYNEQFF. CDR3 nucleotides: TGTGCCAGCAGCCCAGGGGGCCGCTACAATGAGCAGTTCTTC.

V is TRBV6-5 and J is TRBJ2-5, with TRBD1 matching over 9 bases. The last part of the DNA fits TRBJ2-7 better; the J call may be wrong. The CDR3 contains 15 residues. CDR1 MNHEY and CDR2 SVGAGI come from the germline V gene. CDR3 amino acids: CASSYAGTGHYEQYF. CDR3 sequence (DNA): TGTGCCAGCAGTTACGCCGGGACAGGGCACTACGAGCAGTACTTC.

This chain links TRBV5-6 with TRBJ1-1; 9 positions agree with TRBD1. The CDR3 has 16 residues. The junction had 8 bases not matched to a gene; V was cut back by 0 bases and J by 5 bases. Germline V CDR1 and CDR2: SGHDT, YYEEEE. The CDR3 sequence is CASSLDRGRDGTEAFF. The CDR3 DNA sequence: TGTGCCAGCAGCTTGGACAGGGGGCGCGACGGAACTGAAGCTTTCTTT.